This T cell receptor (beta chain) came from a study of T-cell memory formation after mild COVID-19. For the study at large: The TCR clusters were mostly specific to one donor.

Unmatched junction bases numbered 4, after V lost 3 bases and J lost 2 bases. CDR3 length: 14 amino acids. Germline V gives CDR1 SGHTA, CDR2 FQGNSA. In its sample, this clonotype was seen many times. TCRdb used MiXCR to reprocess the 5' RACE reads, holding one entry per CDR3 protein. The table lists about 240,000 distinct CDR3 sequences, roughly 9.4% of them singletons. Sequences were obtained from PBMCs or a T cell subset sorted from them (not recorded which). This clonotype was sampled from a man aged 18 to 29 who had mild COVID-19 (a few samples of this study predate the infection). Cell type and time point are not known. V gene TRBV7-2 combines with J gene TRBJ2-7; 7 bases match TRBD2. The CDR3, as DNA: TGTGCCAGCAGCTTCGAAAGCGGGGCCTACGAGCAGTACTTC. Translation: CASSFESGAYEQYF.